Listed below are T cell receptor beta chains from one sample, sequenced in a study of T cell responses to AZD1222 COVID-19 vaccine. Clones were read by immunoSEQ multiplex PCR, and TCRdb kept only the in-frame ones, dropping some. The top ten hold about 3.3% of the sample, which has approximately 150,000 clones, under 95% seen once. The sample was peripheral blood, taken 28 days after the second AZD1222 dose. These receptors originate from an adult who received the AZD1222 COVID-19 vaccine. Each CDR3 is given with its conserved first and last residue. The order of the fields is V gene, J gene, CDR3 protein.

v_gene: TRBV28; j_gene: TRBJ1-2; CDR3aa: CATLKRGLSYGYTF
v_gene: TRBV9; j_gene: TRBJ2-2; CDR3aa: CASSVVVAGEVELFF
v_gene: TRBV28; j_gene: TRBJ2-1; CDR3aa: CASSLVQGGAYNEQFF
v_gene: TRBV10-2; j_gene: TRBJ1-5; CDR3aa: CASSLTGDQPQHF
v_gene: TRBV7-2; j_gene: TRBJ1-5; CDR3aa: CASSQQGGQPQHF
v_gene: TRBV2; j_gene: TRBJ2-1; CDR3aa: CASSGWQGELEQFF
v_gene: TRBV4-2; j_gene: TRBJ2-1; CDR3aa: CASSQDPRTSGRYGNEQFF
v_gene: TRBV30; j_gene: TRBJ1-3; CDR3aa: CACKDSARGNTIYF
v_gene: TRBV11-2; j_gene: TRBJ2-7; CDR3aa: CASSDPGQGRSSYEQYF
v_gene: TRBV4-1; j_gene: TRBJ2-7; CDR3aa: CASSHQMLAGVYEQYF